Listed below are T cell receptor beta chains from one sample, sequenced in a study of blood T cell repertoires in COVID-19. Generated by immunoSEQ multiplex PCR, the TCRdb table keeps only in-frame clones and is missing some. This sample carries 350,000 to 550,000 clones, around 90% of them seen once, and the ten largest clones take about 2%. The source material was PBMCs or T cells enriched from blood (not recorded which). These receptors all come from a young woman with acute COVID-19. Each CDR3 is given with its conserved first and last residue. A D gene is named only where the DNA matches it firmly. Some rows have no size entry. The others give once, few or many, or a class for an expanded clone.

cdr3_length	v_call	clone_size	d_call	j_call	cdr3_aa	cdr3_nt
14	TRBV7-2	-	-	TRBJ2-7	CASSIHRLTYEQYF	TGTGCCAGCAGCATTCACAGGTTAACCTACGAGCAGTACTTC
15	TRBV2	-	-	TRBJ2-7	CASRRDTSISYEQYF	TGTGCCAGCAGAAGGGACACTTCTATTTCCTACGAGCAGTACTTC
17	TRBV9	-	TRBD1	TRBJ2-3	CASSVRLDREDADTQYF	TGTGCCAGCAGCGTACGCCTGGACAGGGAAGATGCAGATACGCAGTATTTT
12	TRBV29-1	-	TRBD1	TRBJ2-7	CSVVTGGSEQYF	TGCAGCGTTGTAACAGGGGGAAGCGAGCAGTACTTC
12	TRBV14	-	-	TRBJ2-7	CASSQEGVLQYF	TGTGCCAGCAGCCAAGAAGGAGTCTTACAGTACTTC
12	TRBV19	-	-	TRBJ1-6	CASTTLASPLHF	TGTGCCAGTACGACACTGGCTTCACCCCTCCACTTT
17	TRBV9	-	TRBD2	TRBJ2-7	CASSVAGRDYRNDEQYF	TGTGCCAGCAGCGTAGCCGGTCGGGACTACCGGAATGACGAGCAGTACTTC
14	TRBV11-2	-	TRBD1	TRBJ2-7	CASSSSGTGYEQYF	TGTGCCAGCAGCTCATCCGGGACAGGGTACGAGCAGTACTTC
14	TRBV5-1	once	-	TRBJ1-1	CASSLLGAQTEAFF	TGCGCCAGCAGCTTGCTGGGGGCGCAGACTGAAGCTTTCTTT
14	TRBV10-3	-	TRBD2	TRBJ2-3	CAISTSGRTDTQYF	TGTGCCATCAGCACTAGCGGCCGCACAGATACGCAGTATTTT
19	TRBV18	few	-	TRBJ1-1	CASSPMNPFKRGSNTEAFF	TGTGCCAGCTCACCAATGAACCCTTTCAAGAGAGGGTCGAACACTGAAGCTTTCTTT
13	TRBV28	once	TRBD2	TRBJ2-7	CACMREYPYEQYF	TGTGCCTGCATGCGGGAGTATCCTTACGAGCAGTACTTC
11	TRBV6-5	-	-	TRBJ1-3	CASSRGNTIYF	TGTGCCAGCAGTCGTGGAAACACCATATATTTT
15	TRBV27	-	TRBD1	TRBJ1-1	CASSSGQGGYTEAFF	TGTGCCAGCAGTTCAGGGCAGGGGGGTTACACTGAAGCTTTCTTT
16	TRBV7-2	-	TRBD2	TRBJ2-3	CASSVAGVGRGDTQYF	TGTGCCAGCAGCGTCGCGGGAGTCGGAAGAGGAGATACGCAGTATTTT
17	TRBV5-4	-	TRBD2	TRBJ2-1	CASSLVGGLAGYNEQFF	TGTGCCAGCAGCTTGGTAGGAGGACTAGCGGGGTACAATGAGCAGTTCTTC
13	TRBV4-1	-	-	TRBJ2-5	CASSFSPQETQYF	TGCGCCAGCAGCTTCTCCCCCCAAGAGACCCAGTACTTC
13	TRBV27	-	TRBD1	TRBJ1-2	CASSVDRGLGYTF	TGTGCCAGCAGTGTGGACAGGGGTTTGGGCTACACCTTC
15	TRBV19	-	TRBD1	TRBJ1-4	CASILVRQGGEKLFF	TGTGCCAGTATCCTCGTTCGACAGGGTGGTGAAAAACTGTTTTTT
19	TRBV4-3	few	-	TRBJ1-3	CASSQERYGDLGSGNTIYF	TGCGCCAGCAGCCAAGAACGTTATGGAGACTTAGGCTCTGGAAACACCATATATTTT
16	TRBV19	once	-	TRBJ2-2	CASKDGLRANTGELFF	TGTGCCAGTAAAGACGGACTACGGGCGAACACCGGGGAGCTGTTTTTT
15	TRBV19	-	-	TRBJ1-2	CASSSPGLANYGYTF	TGTGCCAGTAGTTCACCGGGACTGGCTAACTATGGCTACACCTTC